The 22 T cell receptor beta chains presented below share a single source sample, sequenced in a study of blood T cells in healthy people across ages. It was with a sample-barcoded 5' primer and a J-beta primer mix that a second PCR of about 6 to 11 cycles was run. TCRdb called the 5' RACE reads again in MiXCR, with one record for every CDR3 protein. This sample has about 1 million distinct CDR3 sequences; 35% to 50% occur once, and the top ten carry under 20%. The sample consisted of blood. All receptors come from a woman aged 60 to 75 in good health.

This clonotype was picked up a small number of times. The V call is TRBV6-1, the J call TRBJ2-5; 9 positions match TRBD1. The CDR3 is 14 residues long. The trim removed 5 bases at V and 5 bases at J, leaving 6 bases unmatched. From germline, CDR1 is MNHNS and CDR2 SASEGT. The CDR3 loop reads CASSTDRGTETQYF. The CDR3 DNA reads TGTGCCAGCAGTACCGACAGGGGGACCGAGACCCAGTACTTC.

About this clonotype itself: A read error may explain this, as a much larger clone is one base away. V and J are TRBV29-1 and TRBJ2-7, with D possibly matching TRBD2 (5 bases). The CDR3 has 10 residues. Germline V gene sequence: CDR1 SQVTM, CDR2 ANQGSEA. V lost 5 bases and J 9 bases, leaving 11 bases between the germline ends. In DNA form, the CDR3 reads TGCAGCGTTCTCCTTGGAGGGCAGTACTTC. This encodes CSVLLGGQYF.

This clonotype was found once. V usage is TRBV2 and J usage is TRBJ1-6; 9 nucleotides line up with TRBD1. Germline V gives CDR1 SNHLY, CDR2 FYNNEI. CDR3 size: 14 residues. With 3 bases clipped from V and 11 bases from J, the junction kept 5 bases outside the gene matches. Written as DNA, the CDR3 is TGTGCCAGCAGTGAGGGACAGGGTAGTACACCCCTCCACTTT. Its translation: CASSEGQGSTPLHF.

In its sample, this clonotype was seen a few times. The CDR3 here is CASSYGPATNEKLFF. Written as DNA, the CDR3 is TGTGCCAGCAGCTACGGACCGGCAACTAATGAAAAACTGTTTTTT. The chain recombines TRBV9 with TRBJ1-4; D is unresolved. The CDR3 has 15 amino acids. Germline V gene lookup returns CDR1 SGDLS and CDR2 YYNGEE. The germline V and J ends were trimmed by 4 bases and 0 bases, with 10 bases remaining between them. Based on the CDR3 plus reference TRBV9 and TRBJ1-4, the full variable domain is DSGVTQTPKHLITATGQRVTLRCSPRSGDLSVYWYQQSLDQGLQFLIQYYNGEERAKGNILERFSAQQFPDLHSELNLSSLELGDSALYFCASSYGPATNEKLFFGSGTQLSVL.

This chain connects TRBV27 to TRBJ1-5, with a weak D call TRBD1 (6 bases). The CDR3 is 14 residues long. V was shortened by 8 bases and J by 5 bases, with 16 bases between the two germline ends. CDR1 MNHEY and CDR2 SMNVEV come from the germline V gene (reference sequence). The CDR3: CASGIRRGYQPQHF. Written as DNA, the CDR3 is TGTGCCAGCGGTATTAGGAGGGGGTATCAGCCCCAGCATTTT.

This clonotype was found a few times. The chain has TRBV7-3 and TRBJ2-1, with TRBD1 matching 7 bases. The CDR3 runs 16 residues. With 5 bases clipped from V and 0 bases from J, the junction kept 7 bases outside the gene matches. CDR1 and CDR2 (germline): SGHTA, FQGTGA. In nucleotides, the CDR3 is TGTGCCAGCAGCGCCAAGACAGGGAGCTCCTACAATGAGCAGTTCTTC. Translated: CASSAKTGSSYNEQFF.

V and J are TRBV20-1 and TRBJ2-1; 9 nucleotides align to TRBD2. This CDR3 contains 14 residues. CDR1 and CDR2 from the germline V gene are DFQATT and SNEGSKA (reference sequence). V lost 5 bases to trimming and J lost 4 bases; unmatched junction nucleotides: 6. The CDR3 spells CSAGAGGPYNEQFF. The CDR3 DNA reads TGCAGTGCTGGAGCGGGAGGCCCATACAATGAGCAGTTCTTC.

The chain combines TRBV3-1 with TRBJ2-1; weak D call: TRBD2 (6 bases). This CDR3 has 16 residues. V dropped 4 bases and J dropped 0 bases, with 13 bases sitting between them. Germline V gives CDR1 LGHDT, CDR2 YNNKEL (reference sequence). The DNA of the CDR3 is TGTGCCAGCAGCCCGGGACTTACTGGCTCCTACAATGAGCAGTTCTTC. Protein product: CASSPGLTGSYNEQFF.

As regards this clonotype: One end of the junction is discordant with germline, which a read error may explain. The V call is TRBV5-6, the J call TRBJ2-1; D tentatively reads TRBD1 or TRBD2 (5 bases each). This CDR3 spans 17 amino acids. Germline V gene lookup returns CDR1 SGHDT and CDR2 YYEEEE. In DNA form, the CDR3 reads TGTACCAGCAGCTTGCTCTACCGGGACCTAGACCCGGATGAGCAGTTCTTC. Translating it yields CTSSLLYRDLDPDEQFF.

This clonotype was seen a few times. V and J are TRBV20-1 and TRBJ2-3; 11 bases match TRBD2. Germline values: CDR1 DFQATT, CDR2 SNEGSKA (reference sequence). CDR3 length equals 14 residues. V gave up 4 bases and J gave up 4 bases; unmatched junction bases: 4. DNA for the CDR3: TGCAGTGCTAATAGCGGGAGGGCCCCAGATACGCAGTATTTT. It specifies CSANSGRAPDTQYF.

This chain links TRBV7-9 with TRBJ1-2; 10 bases line up with TRBD1. V shed 4 bases, J shed 6 bases, and the junction held 5 bases outside the gene matches. The CDR3 has 14 residues. Per the germline V gene, CDR1 is SEHNR and CDR2 is FQNEAQ (reference sequence). The CDR3 DNA reads as TGTGCCAGCAGCTGGGGGACAGGGGCGGATGGCTACACCTTC. It codes for CASSWGTGADGYTF.

There are a few counts of this clonotype. This chain links TRBV6-4 with TRBJ2-3; 13 bases agree with TRBD2. The CDR3 is 16 residues long. Germline-derived CDR1 and CDR2 are MRHNA and SNTAGT. Losses at the gene ends were 6 bases for V and 2 bases for J; bases not matched to a gene: 5. CDR3: CASRPLAGGSTDTQYF. CDR3 nucleotides: TGTGCCAGCAGGCCACTAGCGGGAGGGTCCACAGATACGCAGTATTTT.

This clonotype turned up a few times. The chain joins TRBV10-3 to TRBJ2-7; TRBD2 agrees at 11 bases. The CDR3 consists of 16 residues. Germline values: CDR1 ENHRY, CDR2 SYGVKD. J gave up 0 bases and V 4 bases, and 5 bases lay outside the gene matches. The CDR3 bases are TGTGCCATCAGTGGGCCGGGACTAGCGGACTCCTACGAGCAGTACTTC. It codes for CAISGPGLADSYEQYF.

The V gene is TRBV20-1, the J gene TRBJ2-1; 11 bases align to TRBD2. CDR3 length: 15 amino acids. J lost 3 bases, V lost 6 bases, and 7 bases had no gene match. CDR1 and CDR2 (germline): DFQATT, SNEGSKA (reference sequence). In nucleotides, the CDR3 is TGCAGTGCCAGAAGACTAGCGGGAATCTACAATGAGCAGTTCTTC. It specifies CSARRLAGIYNEQFF.

The genes are TRBV5-1 and TRBJ2-1; TRBD2 matches at 7 bases. Per the germline V gene, CDR1 is SGHRS and CDR2 is YFSETQ. V was clipped by 7 bases and J by 5 bases; unmatched bases: 9. The CDR3 runs 14 residues. CDR3 loop: CASEAGPSDNEQFF. The DNA of the CDR3 is TGCGCCAGCGAAGCGGGACCCTCGGACAATGAGCAGTTCTTC.

A few counts support this clonotype. Here the CDR3 DNA reads TGCAGCGTTGAATTCCCGCCTGGTTCCTACAATGAGCAGTTCTTC. Translation: CSVEFPPGSYNEQFF. The rearrangement uses TRBV29-1 and TRBJ2-1; D call uncertain. Trimming left V 2 bases short and J 1 base short, with 12 bases between. This CDR3 has 15 residues. The germline V gene has CDR1 SQVTM and CDR2 ANQGSEA.

The chain recombines TRBV19 with TRBJ2-1; D is unclear. Germline CDR1 LNHDA, CDR2 SQIVND (reference sequence). The CDR3 totals 13 residues. Trimming shortened V by 8 bases and J by 8 bases, and 16 bases separated the two germline ends. The CDR3 region is CASLSPGVDEQFF. The CDR3 DNA is TGTGCCAGTCTTTCGCCGGGTGTCGATGAGCAGTTCTTC.

The V call is TRBV27, the J call TRBJ1-2, with TRBD1 matching 10 bases. CDR1 and CDR2 (germline): MNHEY, SMNVEV (reference sequence). The CDR3 sequence is 14 residues long. Germline trimming cut 6 bases from V and 5 bases from J; bases unmatched to any gene: 6. In DNA, the CDR3 is TGTGCCAGCAGCCCGGACAGGGGGATGTATGGCTACACCTTC. Its translation is CASSPDRGMYGYTF.

The chain links TRBV5-1 to TRBJ2-3; 12 positions agree with TRBD2. Trimming at V came to 0 bases and at J to 6 bases, leaving 11 bases not matched to a gene. CDR1 is SGHRS, CDR2 YFSETQ, per germline. The length of the CDR3 is 18 residues. In DNA, the CDR3 is TGCGCCAGCAGCTTGGGGGGCACTAGCGGGAGGCCTGCGGATACGCAGTATTTT. It encodes CASSLGGTSGRPADTQYF. The complete variable domain, with remaining parts taken from reference TRBV5-1 and TRBJ2-3, reads KAGVTQTPRYLIKTRGQQVTLSCSPISGHRSVSWYQQTPGQGLQFLFEYFSETQRNKGNFPGRFSGRQFSNSRSEMNVSTLELGDSALYLCASSLGGTSGRPADTQYFGPGTRLTVL.

This chain uses TRBV28 with TRBJ2-5; 8 nucleotides agree with TRBD1. Germline assignment: CDR1 MDHEN and CDR2 SYDVKM. V shed 6 bases, J shed 2 bases, and the junction held 11 bases outside the gene matches. The CDR3 covers 16 residues. The CDR3 coding sequence is TGTGCCAGCAGGGGGGGCAGGGGGCTGGGGCAAGAGACCCAGTACTTC. Protein: CASRGGRGLGQETQYF.

The chain combines TRBV28 with TRBJ2-5; D perhaps matches TRBD2 (6 bases). The CDR3 is 19 residues long. V lost 1 base to trimming and J lost 0 bases, with 21 bases between them. Germline assignment: CDR1 MDHEN and CDR2 SYDVKM. The CDR3 DNA is TGTGCCAGCAGTTTATCCTACGGGAGCGGATATACGTACCAAGAGACCCAGTACTTC. As protein: CASSLSYGSGYTYQETQYF.

This chain uses TRBV4-1 with TRBJ2-5, with D possibly matching TRBD1 (5 bases). Germline assignment: CDR1 MGHRA and CDR2 YSYEKL. CDR3 size: 15 residues. V lost 0 bases and J lost 1, with 9 bases in between. This CDR3 reads CASSQEGASQETQYF. The CDR3, as DNA: TGCGCCAGCAGCCAAGAAGGGGCATCCCAAGAGACCCAGTACTTC.